The source of this T cell receptor (beta chain) is a study of blood T cells in healthy people across ages. Study results and limitations: The CMV status of each donor remained undetermined, and this could have confounded shifts in expanded clonotypes.

Concerning this clonotype: The antigen is undetermined.

A sample-barcoded 5' primer and a J-beta primer mix were used in a second PCR of about 7 to 11 cycles. A template-switch adaptor with 12 random nucleotides tagged each cDNA molecule. A single record per CDR3 protein comes from TCRdb applying MiXCR to the 5' RACE reads. The table includes over 1,200,000 distinct CDR3 sequences, around 59% detected once. The CDR3 consists of 16 residues. J lost 2 bases, V lost 1 base, and 4 bases had no gene match. The germline V gene has CDR1 LGHNA and CDR2 YNFKEQ. This TCR came from a man aged 18 to 30 in good health. Sequencing used blood. The rearrangement uses TRBV4-2 and TRBJ2-2; 7 bases are a match to TRBD2. The CDR3 spells CASSQALASNTGELFF. As DNA, the CDR3 is TGTGCCAGCAGCCAAGCACTAGCGAGTAACACCGGGGAGCTGTTTTTT.